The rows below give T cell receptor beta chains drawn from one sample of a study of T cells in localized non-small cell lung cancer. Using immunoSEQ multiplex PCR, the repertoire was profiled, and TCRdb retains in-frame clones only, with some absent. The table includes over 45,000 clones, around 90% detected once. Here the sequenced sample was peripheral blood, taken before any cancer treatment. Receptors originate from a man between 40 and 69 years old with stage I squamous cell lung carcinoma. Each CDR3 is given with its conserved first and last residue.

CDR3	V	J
CASSQDLAGEETQYF	TRBV14	TRBJ2-5
CASKREETQYF	TRBV27	TRBJ2-5
CASSSGSAGNIQYF	TRBV5-1	TRBJ2-4
CASSLDPGTSGTGNEQFF	TRBV11-2	TRBJ2-1
CASSTTDRGTGNTIYF	TRBV6-6	TRBJ1-3
CASSYSKGDSQPQHF	TRBV6-5	TRBJ1-5
CSVVWGNQPQHF	TRBV29-1	TRBJ1-5
CASSFDLSKVSLYGYTF	TRBV7-2	TRBJ1-2
CASSEVLAMNEQFF	TRBV2	TRBJ2-1
CASSFGLDFSNQPQHF	TRBV19	TRBJ1-5
CASSEGPGAGNTIYF	TRBV6-1	TRBJ1-3
CASSTLTGEQYF	TRBV7-6	TRBJ2-7
CATSRDLTGMQALFHGYTF	TRBV15	TRBJ1-2
CAWSGTPNEKLFF	TRBV30	TRBJ1-4
CATSRGDSGGSYEQYF	TRBV15	TRBJ2-7
CASSQFTGPGNEQFF	TRBV14	TRBJ2-1
CASSLFSGSTSYEQYF	TRBV28	TRBJ2-7
CASSSYRGAATEAFF	TRBV7-9	TRBJ1-1
CASSNRAGLRDQPQHF	TRBV27	TRBJ1-5
CASRQQAGNTIYF	TRBV7-2	TRBJ1-3
CASSYTGEDGTEAFF	TRBV18	TRBJ1-1
CASSLVSAGAQTQYF	TRBV11-1	TRBJ2-5
CASRASGTGRDNEQFF	TRBV28	TRBJ2-1
CASSPQPAGDHTGELFF	TRBV7-7	TRBJ2-2
CASSPRAGNREQYF	TRBV4-1	TRBJ2-7
CASSLSAGVTNEQFF	TRBV7-3	TRBJ2-1
CASSIDGTAKGEQYF	TRBV18	TRBJ2-7
CASSGQAWDEKLFF	TRBV6-5	TRBJ1-4
CASSQDLPAVYGEQFF	TRBV4-3	TRBJ2-1
CASSVSTSGSPHEQFF	TRBV9	TRBJ2-1
CASSLGYDRTYEQYF	TRBV5-6	TRBJ2-7
CASSPTSGTSYNEQFF	TRBV28	TRBJ2-1
CASSLAVPFGYTF	TRBV5-5	TRBJ1-2
CAIMGGNEAFF	TRBV10-3	TRBJ1-1
CASSLAGETQYF	TRBV5-1	TRBJ2-5
CASSHRDLYF	TRBV28	TRBJ2-7
CASSEFSAGDTQYF	TRBV25-1	TRBJ2-3
CASSFQGRQETQYF	TRBV7-2	TRBJ2-5
CASSPTGNYEQYF	TRBV5-1	NA
CASSAIWGQLQYF	TRBV7-2	TRBJ2-4
CSVVEPRHYGYTF	TRBV29-1	TRBJ1-2
CASSIGTSGYEQYF	TRBV19	TRBJ2-7
CASSQDRANYGYTF	TRBV4-3	TRBJ1-2
CATSREVSPRRETQYF	TRBV15	TRBJ2-5
CAIGGDRGDANEKLFF	TRBV10-3	TRBJ1-4